This is a list of T cell receptor beta chains from one sample in a study of blood T cell repertoires in COVID-19. Assay: immunoSEQ multiplex PCR; the TCRdb copy retains only in-frame clones and omits some. The sample has 250,000 or so clones; 80% to 95% are singletons. The sequencing sample was made of peripheral blood. The source of these receptors is a man in his thirties or forties with COVID-19, enrolled during active disease. CDR3s include the opening cysteine and the closing phenylalanine or tryptophan. The D gene is left open where the match is weak. The size entry is marked missing in some rows and otherwise reads once, few, many or a size class.

V gene,D gene,clone size,J gene,CDR3 protein,CDR3 DNA
TRBV27,NA,NA,TRBJ2-7,CASRTLGGEQYF,TGTGCCAGCAGGACCCTGGGAGGCGAGCAGTACTTC
TRBV20-1,NA,few,TRBJ1-2,CRAAWAYGYTF,TGCAGGGCAGCCTGGGCCTATGGCTACACCTTC
TRBV10-2,TRBD1,NA,TRBJ1-5,CASSESQGVGQPQHF,TGCGCCAGCAGTGAGTCGCAGGGGGTGGGTCAGCCCCAGCATTTT
TRBV7-2,NA,NA,TRBJ2-7,CASSLLSTGFYEQYF,TGTGCCAGCAGCCTCCTTAGTACAGGGTTCTACGAGCAGTACTTC
TRBV5-1,NA,NA,TRBJ1-6,CASSLAVSYNSPLHF,TGCGCCAGCAGCTTGGCCGTGTCCTATAATTCACCCCTCCACTTT
TRBV28,TRBD1,NA,TRBJ1-2,CATLQGANRGYTF,TGTGCCACCTTACAGGGGGCGAATAGGGGCTACACCTTC
TRBV19,NA,NA,TRBJ1-6,CASAGPGNNSPLHF,TGTGCCAGTGCAGGGCCTGGAAATAATTCACCCCTCCACTTT
TRBV4-1,NA,NA,TRBJ1-5,CASSRGTEPNQPQHF,TGCGCCAGCAGCCGAGGAACCGAACCCAATCAGCCCCAGCATTTT
TRBV4-2,NA,once,TRBJ2-5,CASSQDPLVGAWAGETQYF,TGTGCCAGCAGCCAAGACCCCTTGGTGGGGGCTTGGGCTGGGGAGACCCAGTACTTC
TRBV28,NA,NA,TRBJ2-1,CASSSYNEQFF,TGTGCCAGCAGTTCATACAATGAGCAGTTCTTC
TRBV4-1,TRBD2,NA,TRBJ2-7,CASSPDSGGALSYEQYF,TGCGCCAGCAGCCCAGATTCGGGGGGGGCTCTCTCCTACGAGCAGTACTTC
TRBV30,TRBD1,NA,TRBJ2-3,CAWDRGHGDTQYF,TGTGCCTGGGACAGGGGGCACGGGGATACGCAGTATTTT
TRBV5-1,NA,NA,TRBJ2-7,CASSRGTQGASYEQYF,TGCGCCAGCAGCCGCGGGACCCAAGGGGCCTCCTACGAGCAGTACTTC
TRBV6-1,NA,NA,TRBJ2-3,CASSEYRPATDTQYF,TGTGCCAGCAGTGAGTACAGGCCCGCCACAGATACGCAGTATTTT
TRBV9,TRBD1,NA,TRBJ1-1,CASSVGTDTEAFF,TGTGCCAGCAGCGTTGGGACAGACACTGAAGCTTTCTTT
TRBV30,NA,NA,TRBJ2-7,CAWSVLVVTGSSYEQYF,TGTGCCTGGAGTGTACTCGTGGTCACAGGGTCATCCTACGAGCAGTACTTC
TRBV5-1,TRBD1,NA,TRBJ1-5,CASRHDRGSYSNQPQHF,TGCGCCAGCAGACACGACAGGGGATCTTATAGCAATCAGCCCCAGCATTTT
TRBV9,TRBD1,NA,TRBJ1-1,CASSVGGQGATEAFF,TGTGCCAGCAGCGTAGGGGGACAGGGGGCGACTGAAGCTTTCTTT
TRBV4-1,NA,NA,TRBJ1-2,CASSPGGSNYGYTF,TGCGCCAGCAGCCCGGGGGGCTCTAACTATGGCTACACCTTC
TRBV7-6,TRBD2,once,TRBJ2-5,CASSGSGGFQETQYF,TGTGCCAGCAGCGGTAGCGGGGGGTTTCAAGAGACCCAGTACTTC
TRBV3-1/TRBV3-2,NA,NA,TRBJ2-7,CASSPWQGSTYEQYF,TGTGCCAGCAGCCCTTGGCAGGGGTCAACCTACGAGCAGTACTTC
TRBV5-6,TRBD1,once,TRBJ2-7,CASSSGRDRGPYYEQYF,TGTGCCAGCAGCTCGGGCCGGGACAGGGGGCCGTACTACGAGCAGTACTTC
TRBV6-2/TRBV6-3,NA,NA,TRBJ1-3,CASSTPGSDGNTIYF,TGTGCCAGCAGTACCCCAGGGTCGGATGGAAACACCATATATTTT
TRBV19,NA,few,TRBJ1-6,CATSGTDYNSPLHF,TGTGCCACCAGCGGGACCGATTATAATTCACCCCTCCACTTT
TRBV5-1,TRBD1,NA,TRBJ2-3,CASSLDGQGTDTQYF,TGCGCCAGCAGCTTGGATGGACAGGGCACAGATACGCAGTATTTT
TRBV19,NA,NA,TRBJ1-2,CASSIQGYGYTF,TGTGCCAGTAGTATACAGGGGTATGGCTACACCTTC
TRBV12-3/TRBV12-4,TRBD1,once,TRBJ1-1,CASLGTGGTEAFF,TGTGCCAGCCTCGGGACAGGGGGCACTGAAGCTTTCTTT
TRBV18,TRBD1,NA,TRBJ1-2,CASSPGQGSNYGYTF,TGTGCCAGCTCACCAGGACAGGGGTCTAACTATGGCTACACCTTC
TRBV7-3,NA,NA,TRBJ2-1,CASSLSPTTSSNEQFF,TGTGCCAGCAGCTTATCGCCAACAACTAGCTCCAATGAGCAGTTCTTC
TRBV7-9,NA,NA,TRBJ1-1,CASSSRTEAFF,TGTGCCAGCAGCTCCCGCACTGAAGCTTTCTTT
TRBV27,NA,few,TRBJ1-5,CASGKAGQPQHF,TGTGCCAGCGGGAAGGCGGGTCAGCCCCAGCATTTT
TRBV19,TRBD1,NA,TRBJ1-6,CASRDRSDYNSPLHF,TGTGCCAGTAGGGACAGGAGCGATTATAATTCACCCCTCCACTTT
TRBV10-1,NA,NA,TRBJ2-3,CASSEGWEDTQYF,TGCGCCAGCAGTGAAGGGTGGGAGGATACGCAGTATTTT
TRBV19,TRBD2,NA,TRBJ2-1,CASSTGGGVNEQFF,TGTGCCAGTAGTACGGGGGGGGGAGTCAATGAGCAGTTCTTC
TRBV6-5,NA,NA,TRBJ2-2,CAGPTGCEDTGELFF,TGTGCCGGCCCGACAGGCTGCGAGGACACCGGGGAGCTGTTTTTT
TRBV29-1,TRBD2,NA,TRBJ2-1,CSVARLAEYNEQFF,TGCAGCGTTGCTCGACTAGCGGAGTACAATGAGCAGTTCTTC
TRBV27,TRBD2,NA,TRBJ2-1,CASSLLAGTNEQFF,TGTGCCAGCAGTTTGCTAGCGGGGACCAATGAGCAGTTCTTC
TRBV30,TRBD2,NA,TRBJ2-1,CAGRLASSYNEQFF,TGTGCCGGTCGACTAGCGAGCTCCTACAATGAGCAGTTCTTC
TRBV5-4,TRBD2,NA,TRBJ2-1,CASSPGLAGTYNEQFF,TGTGCCAGCAGCCCGGGACTAGCGGGGACCTACAATGAGCAGTTCTTC
TRBV10-3,TRBD2,NA,TRBJ2-3,CAISENSPGGLWTDTQYF,TGTGCCATCAGCGAAAATTCCCCGGGGGGGCTTTGGACAGATACGCAGTATTTT
TRBV18,TRBD1,NA,TRBJ1-5,CASSPDRESQPQHF,TGTGCCAGCTCACCAGACAGGGAGAGTCAGCCCCAGCATTTT
TRBV9,NA,NA,TRBJ1-1,CASSVVGGDTEAFF,TGTGCCAGCAGCGTAGTAGGAGGGGACACTGAAGCTTTCTTT
TRBV13,NA,NA,TRBJ1-1,CASSRGQLNTEAFF,TGTGCCAGCAGCAGAGGACAGCTTAACACTGAAGCTTTCTTT
TRBV27,TRBD2,NA,TRBJ2-5,CASSPTLLAGMVETQYF,TGTGCCAGCAGTCCGACCCTACTAGCGGGGATGGTAGAGACCCAGTACTTC
TRBV23-1,NA,NA,TRBJ1-5,CASSQGGGSKPQHF,TGCGCCAGCAGTCAAGGGGGGGGTTCGAAGCCCCAGCATTTT
TRBV5-1,TRBD1,NA,TRBJ2-5,CASEEQGAKETQYF,TGCGCCAGCGAAGAACAGGGGGCCAAAGAGACCCAGTACTTC
TRBV7-7,TRBD1,NA,TRBJ2-1,CASSPRDRGHNEQFF,TGTGCCAGCAGCCCCCGGGACAGGGGGCACAATGAGCAGTTCTTC
TRBV10-3,TRBD1,NA,TRBJ1-1,CAISQSGTGFLDTEAFF,TGTGCCATCAGTCAATCCGGGACAGGGTTTTTGGACACTGAAGCTTTCTTT
TRBV21-1,NA,NA,TRBJ1-5,CASSNQTQERGQPQHF,TGTGCCAGCAGCAATCAGACGCAAGAACGGGGTCAGCCCCAGCATTTT
TRBV6-5,TRBD1,NA,TRBJ1-5,CASKDRAAQPQHF,TGTGCCAGCAAGGACAGGGCGGCTCAGCCCCAGCATTTT
TRBV2,NA,once,TRBJ1-1,CASSDGGSVNTEAFF,TGTGCCAGCAGTGACGGGGGTTCCGTGAACACTGAAGCTTTCTTT
TRBV18,TRBD1,NA,TRBJ1-5,CASSPGQFNQPQHF,TGTGCCAGCTCACCGGGACAGTTTAATCAGCCCCAGCATTTT
TRBV5-1,TRBD1,NA,TRBJ2-5,CASSLKGTASETQYF,TGCGCCAGCAGCTTGAAAGGGACAGCAAGCGAGACCCAGTACTTC